The TCR beta chain under discussion was sequenced for a study of blood T cell repertoires in COVID-19. Study as a whole: Acute and convalescent COVID-19 specimens originated in the United States, Italy and Spain.

TCRdb's copy holds only in-frame clones and misses some; the assay was immunoSEQ multiplex PCR. The table lists about 430,000 clones, 88% of them singletons. CDR3 length: 13 residues. Trimming pared 3 bases from V and 2 bases from J, leaving 11 bases between. Germline V gives CDR1 DFQATT, CDR2 SNEGSKA (reference sequence). This TCR was sampled from a woman aged 18-30 years who had been exposed to COVID-19. V and J are TRBV20-1 and TRBJ2-7; possible D gene TRBD1, 5 bases. Sequenced input: PBMCs or T cells enriched from blood (not recorded which). The CDR3 sequence: CSASQGSAYEQYF. The CDR3 coding sequence is TGCAGTGCTAGTCAGGGATCCGCCTACGAGCAGTACTTC.